A single sample gave rise to the 28 T cell receptor beta chains below, sequenced in a study of shared clonotypes between healthy human individuals. Data came from immunoSEQ multiplex PCR; TCRdb stores just in-frame clones and leaves some out. The table lists some 550,000 clones, more than 95% of them singletons. Sequencing input: naive CD4+ T cells sorted from blood. Subset denoted: CD45RA+ positively selected. The receptors stem from a woman aged 30 to 39 in good health.

The chain joins TRBV6-5 to TRBJ2-5, with 7 bases matching TRBD2. The CDR3 extends over 13 amino acids. J gave up 6 bases and V 6 bases, and 7 bases lay outside the gene matches. CDR1 and CDR2 (germline): MNHEY, SVGAGI. This chain's CDR3 is CASRLTSLQTQYF. The CDR3 DNA is TGTGCCAGCAGGCTGACTAGCTTGCAGACCCAGTACTTC.

The chain combines TRBV6-5 with TRBJ1-6, with D possibly TRBD1 on 5 matching bases. The CDR3 covers 15 residues. Per the germline V gene, CDR1 is MNHEY and CDR2 is SVGAGI. V lost 2 bases to trimming and J lost 10 bases, with 15 bases between them. CDR3 nucleotide sequence: TGTGCCAGCAGTTACGGGACCGGGGCTAACTCACCCCTCCACTTT. Translation gives CASSYGTGANSPLHF.

The CDR3 protein is CASRPARGAGAYEQYF. The CDR3 DNA reads TGTGCCAGCAGGCCGGCCCGGGGGGCGGGAGCCTACGAGCAGTACTTC. The chain joins TRBV28 to TRBJ2-7, with TRBD2 as a possible D gene (7 bases). Trimming cost V 6 bases and J 2 bases, with 20 bases left between them. This CDR3 comprises 16 residues. CDR1 and CDR2 from the germline V gene are MDHEN and SYDVKM.

The rearrangement uses TRBV19 and TRBJ1-2; TRBD1 is a possible D gene (6 bases). Trimming cost V 5 bases and J 5 bases, with 15 bases left between them. Germline V gene data show CDR1 as LNHDA and CDR2 as SQIVND (reference sequence). The CDR3 sequence is 14 residues long. CDR3 nucleotide sequence: TGTGCCAGTAGTTCCAGGGGAGAGGTTTATGGCTACACCTTC. Protein: CASSSRGEVYGYTF.

The chain joins TRBV7-7 to TRBJ2-7; tentatively, D is TRBD2 (7 bases). V lost 1 base to trimming and J lost 6 bases, with 10 bases between them. Germline V lookup: CDR1 SSHAT, CDR2 FNYEAQ (reference sequence). CDR3 length: 13 residues. The CDR3 sequence: CASSLGGGGEQYF. The CDR3 DNA sequence: TGTGCCAGCAGCTTAGGGGGGGGCGGCGAGCAGTACTTC.

The rearrangement links TRBV11-3 to TRBJ1-1; possible D gene TRBD1, 5 bases. Trimming cost V 1 base and J 9 bases, with 9 bases left between them. Germline lookup yields CDR1 SGHNT and CDR2 YENEEA. This CDR3 has 12 residues. Here the CDR3 reads CASSLGGRKAFF. In DNA, the CDR3 is TGTGCCAGCAGCTTAGGGGGCCGGAAAGCTTTCTTT.

This clone was picked up a small number of times. The CDR3 DNA follows: TGTGCCAGCAGCTTACCAAGAAAGAACACTGAAGCTTTCTTT. This codes for CASSLPRKNTEAFF. The genes are TRBV7-9 and TRBJ1-1; D not resolved. V gave up 2 bases and J gave up 1 base, with 8 bases separating them. The CDR3 length is 14 residues. Germline V lookup: CDR1 SEHNR, CDR2 FQNEAQ (reference sequence). Combining the CDR3 with reference TRBV7-9 and TRBJ1-1 gives the whole variable domain DTGVSQNPRHKITKRGQNVTFRCDPISEHNRLYWYRQTLGQGPEFLTYFQNEAQLEKSRLLSDRFSAERPKGSFSTLEIQRTEQGDSAMYLCASSLPRKNTEAFFGQGTRLTVV.

The rearrangement joins TRBV21-1 to TRBJ1-5. TRBV21-1 corresponds to a pseudogene. This CDR3 has 18 residues. Here the CDR3 DNA reads TGTGCCAGCAGCAAAGAAAACGACCGTGGCTTTAGCAATCAGCCCCAGCATTTT. Protein sequence: CASSKENDRGFSNQPQHF.

The chain uses TRBV6-1 and TRBJ1-2; D is possibly TRBD1 (6 bases). Germline V CDR1 and CDR2: MNHNS, SASEGT. With 6 bases removed from V and 4 bases from J, the gap between germline ends came to 12 bases. This CDR3 has 13 residues. The CDR3 sequence: CASRMDSRYGYTF. CDR3 sequence (DNA): TGTGCCAGCAGGATGGACAGCCGCTATGGCTACACCTTC.

The J gene is TRBJ2-5, the V gene TRBV5-4; 8 bases fit TRBD1. Losses at the gene ends were 3 bases for V and 1 base for J; bases not matched to a gene: 8. The CDR3 is made up of 16 amino acids. Germline CDR1 and CDR2: SGHNT and YYREEE (reference sequence). The CDR3 loop reads CASSSKEDRVQETQYF. The CDR3 DNA reads as TGTGCCAGCAGCTCTAAGGAGGACAGGGTCCAAGAGACCCAGTACTTC.

The CDR3 sequence is CASSRWTASGNTIYF. The CDR3 region has the DNA TGCGCCAGCAGCCGATGGACAGCCTCTGGAAACACCATATATTTT. The chain employs TRBV4-1 and TRBJ1-3; D might be TRBD1 (6 bases). V was clipped by 4 bases and J by 0 bases, with 10 bases between them. This CDR3 has 15 residues. Germline V gives CDR1 MGHRA, CDR2 YSYEKL.

The gene calls are TRBV18 and TRBJ2-5; 14 nucleotides match TRBD2. V lost 1 base and J lost 3; bases outside the gene matches: 1. This CDR3 has 16 residues. Per germline, CDR1 KGHSH and CDR2 LQKENI. DNA of the CDR3: TGTGCCAGCTCACCACGACTAGCGGGAGGGGAAGAGACCCAGTACTTC. Protein sequence: CASSPRLAGGEETQYF.

The chain carries TRBV21-1 and TRBJ2-3; the table's D call of TRBD2 was not tested on the DNA. TRBV21-1 is termed a pseudogene. This CDR3 contains 12 residues. Here the CDR3 reads CASSTVLAGEYF. CDR3 DNA: TGTGCCAGCAGCACGGTACTAGCGGGAGAGTATTTT.

This chain connects TRBV18 to TRBJ2-1; D is uncertain. The CDR3 consists of 14 residues. Between the trimmed V and J ends, which lost 2 bases and 8 bases, there was a span of 13 bases. The germline V gene encodes CDR1 KGHSH and CDR2 LQKENI. The CDR3 bases are TGTGCCAGCTCACCATTGGTCTCCGCCCATGAGCAGTTCTTC. This gives the protein CASSPLVSAHEQFF.

This clone was recorded once. The chain joins TRBV29-1 to TRBJ2-3; 8 nucleotides agree with TRBD2. The germline CDR1 and CDR2 sequences are SQVTM and ANQGSEA. The V segment lost 6 bases and the J segment 5 bases; nucleotides outside the gene matches: 4. This CDR3 is built from 12 residues. In DNA form, the CDR3 reads TGCAGCGTCGTTAGCGGGAAAGATACGCAGTATTTT. Translation gives CSVVSGKDTQYF.

This sequence joins TRBV9 and TRBJ2-7, with D unclear. CDR3 length: 15 amino acids. V gave up 0 bases and J gave up 3 bases, with 13 bases separating them. CDR1 is SGDLS, CDR2 YYNGEE, per germline. The CDR3 protein is CASSVAPAPYYEQYF. As DNA, the CDR3 is TGTGCCAGCAGCGTAGCTCCAGCGCCCTACTACGAGCAGTACTTC.

The J gene is TRBJ2-5, the V gene TRBV7-8; D not certain. Per germline, CDR1 SGHVS and CDR2 FQNEAQ. CDR3 length: 14 residues. The ends were cut back, 3 bases at V and 2 bases at J, with 10 bases in the middle. The CDR3 DNA reads as TGTGCCAGCAGCTTCAGGCAGGAGCAAGAGACCCAGTACTTC. Translated, it gives CASSFRQEQETQYF.

The gene calls are TRBV5-8 and TRBJ2-3; 7 nucleotides line up with TRBD2. Per the germline V gene, CDR1 is SGHTS and CDR2 is YDEGEE. V lost 4 bases to trimming and J lost 0 bases; unmatched junction nucleotides: 14. CDR3 size: 18 residues. DNA of the CDR3: TGTGCCAGCAGCAGAACCGGGACTACAACACCTAGCACAGATACGCAGTATTTT. Protein product: CASSRTGTTTPSTDTQYF.

Worth noting for this clone: One junction end does not reproduce the germline sequence, and a read error may be involved. In the same sample, other DNA sequences code for this CDR3. The chain combines TRBV27 with TRBJ2-7; 11 nucleotides agree with TRBD1. Germline V lookup: CDR1 MNHEY, CDR2 SMNVEV (reference sequence). This CDR3 spans 15 amino acids. The CDR3 spells CASSSTGTGGYEQYF. CDR3 DNA: TGTGCCAGTAGTTCAACGGGGACAGGGGGCTACGAGCAGTACTTC.

The chain combines TRBV28 with TRBJ2-4; tentative D call: TRBD1 (6 bases). Germline V lookup: CDR1 MDHEN, CDR2 SYDVKM. V was shortened by 3 bases and J by 2 bases, with 11 bases between the two germline ends. CDR3 size: 15 residues. The CDR3 sequence: CASSLTRGPKNIQYF. CDR3 bases: TGTGCCAGCAGTTTGACCAGGGGTCCCAAAAACATTCAGTACTTC.

The chain uses TRBV11-3 and TRBJ2-2; D not certain. The germline V and J ends were trimmed by 5 bases and 3 bases, with 4 bases remaining between them. This CDR3 has 12 amino acids. Germline assignment: CDR1 SGHNT and CDR2 YENEEA. CDR3 protein: CASSLDTGELFF. CDR3 coding DNA: TGTGCCAGCAGCCTGGACACCGGGGAGCTGTTTTTT.

This rearrangement joins TRBV15 to TRBJ2-3; 8 bases line up with TRBD2. Germline V gene sequence: CDR1 LNHNV, CDR2 YYDKDF (reference sequence). J gave up 1 base and V 4 bases, and 7 bases lay outside the gene matches. This CDR3 comprises 16 residues. The CDR3 region has the DNA TGTGCCACCAGCACACATAGCGGGGTCCGCACAGATACGCAGTATTTT. Protein product: CATSTHSGVRTDTQYF.

V and J are TRBV10-2 and TRBJ1-5; a weak D match, TRBD1 (6 bases). This CDR3 region has 13 residues. Germline V lookup: CDR1 WSHSY, CDR2 SAAADI. V lost 4 bases, J lost 4 bases, and 8 bases lay in between. CDR3 loop: CASSVQGNQPQHF. CDR3 bases: TGCGCCAGCAGTGTTCAGGGGAATCAGCCCCAGCATTTT.

This chain uses TRBV7-9 with TRBJ1-1; D might be TRBD1 (5 bases). CDR3 length: 13 residues. Germline values: CDR1 SEHNR, CDR2 FQNEAQ (reference sequence). Trimming took off 3 bases at V and 4 bases at J, with 9 bases between the two ends. CDR3 coding DNA: TGTGCCAGCAGCTTGGTCACAGGCACTGAAGCTTTCTTT. Protein product: CASSLVTGTEAFF.

A single count supports this clone. This specimen includes other DNA sequences encoding the same CDR3. The chain couples TRBV27 to TRBJ2-7; D remains ambiguous. The V gene lost 0 bases and the J gene lost 1 base, with 4 bases spanning the gap. Germline CDR1 reads MNHEY; CDR2 reads SMNVEV (reference sequence). This CDR3 is 13 amino acids long. The CDR3 reads CASSLSGSYEQYF. Here the CDR3 DNA reads TGTGCCAGCAGTTTATCGGGGTCCTACGAGCAGTACTTC.

The rearrangement joins TRBV27 to TRBJ2-2; D perhaps matches TRBD2 (6 bases). The V end was cut by 11 bases, the J end by 5 bases, with 24 bases between. Germline V lookup: CDR1 MNHEY, CDR2 SMNVEV (reference sequence). The CDR3 length is 16 residues. CDR3 sequence: CAARGVGGVETGELFF. CDR3 DNA sequence: TGTGCCGCACGGGGCGTAGGCGGGGTGGAAACCGGGGAGCTGTTTTTT.

The chain employs TRBV11-3 and TRBJ2-3; 12 bases map to TRBD2. Trimming removed 5 bases from V and 4 bases from J; junction bases left unmatched: 1. The CDR3 has 14 residues. Germline CDR1 is SGHNT and CDR2 is YENEEA. The CDR3 spells CASSRTSGADTQYF. The CDR3 DNA follows: TGTGCCAGCAGCCGGACTAGCGGGGCAGATACGCAGTATTTT.

The CDR3 coding sequence is TGCAGCGTTTTCCCCAGACTAGTTAAAGAGACCCAGTACTTC. Its protein is CSVFPRLVKETQYF. The J gene is TRBJ2-5, the V gene TRBV29-1, with D tentatively TRBD2 (6 bases). Per germline, CDR1 SQVTM and CDR2 ANQGSEA. V lost 5 bases and J 3 bases, leaving 16 bases between the germline ends. This CDR3 has 14 residues.